This TCR beta chain was sequenced in a study of cytomegalovirus exposure and HLA in healthy donors. Study-wide findings and caveats: The classifier reportedly diagnosed cytomegalovirus status with high sensitivity and specificity.

V lost 3 bases and J lost 1, with 8 bases in between. In germline, CDR1 is SGHRS, CDR2 YFSETQ. The CDR3 has 13 amino acids. The PCR made use of 60 Vbeta and 13 Jbeta primers. Sequencing used immunoSEQ multiplex PCR; TCRdb keeps in-frame clones, though not all of them. The repertoire holds tens of thousands of clones, with roughly 76% as singletons. Remarks on this clone: The antigen remains undetermined.

The specimen sequenced was PBMCs. This TCR came from a male donor in good health and CMV-seropositive. V is TRBV5-1 and J is TRBJ2-7, with D possibly being TRBD1 (5 bases). CDR3 loop: CASSSTESYEQYF. The CDR3 DNA reads as TGCGCCAGCAGCTCGACAGAGTCCTACGAGCAGTACTTC.